This T cell receptor beta chain was captured in a study of blood T cell repertoires in COVID-19 (dated by TCRdb to the early 2020s). For the study in its entirety: Samples from collaborators originated in the United States, Italy and Spain and spanned both the acute and convalescent phases of COVID-19. The material from the prospective study consisted of cDNA or gDNA derived from T cells, B-cell-depleted T cells, or PBMCs. Subjects who had been exposed to COVID-19, were actively infected with it, or had recovered from it provided the deeply sampled blood TCRbeta repertoires that made up the dataset. The repertoires were released in a freely available public database meant as a resource for research on the immune response to SARS-CoV-2. The samples were drawn from the first 160 participants of the ongoing ImmuneRACE study and from roughly 1,300 subjects provided by 6 global collaborators. Sample metadata almost always included a de-identified subject ID, COVID-19 status, age in years and sex. HLA class I and class II types, where available, came from metadata supplied by the sample provider rather than from assay-based typing. Study-level results and caveats: How much clinical and demographic metadata was included differed by source and by participant, and the metadata was provided uncurated.

TCRbeta CDR3 regions were amplified from genomic DNA by means of the immunoSEQ Assay, a bias-controlled multiplex PCR. In the paper's pipeline: The number of nucleated cells in each sample was estimated by amplification of reference gene primers within the assay. To quantify the absolute abundance of each unique TCRbeta CDR3 rearrangement, sequence reads were collapsed and filtered. For each sample, productive Simpson clonality was calculated by taking the square root of Simpson's diversity index across productive rearrangements. TCRdb retrieved this table from immuneACCESS and kept in-frame rearrangements only. Not all clones are present; in checked studies, unresolved V genes account for under half, and no reason is known for the remainder. V, J and clone size were drawn from that table, and D and trimming were deduced from the DNA. The sample records about 230,000 clones, more than 75% of which are singletons. Together, the top ten hold roughly 11% of the sample.

One collaborating source in Seattle enrolled patients while the patients were actively infected and followed the patients over time throughout the course of disease. Each collaborating institution followed its own protocols to collect whole blood in K2EDTA tubes. For TCRbeta analysis, collaborators shipped samples as frozen whole blood, isolated PBMCs, or DNA extracted from either of those sample types. Trimming costs V 5 bases and J 0 bases, and their ends lie 7 bases apart. The germline V gene (reference sequence) yields LNHDA for CDR1 and SQIVND for CDR2. The CDR3 covers 13 residues, taking in both the cysteine and the phenylalanine. Only CDR3 DNA remains: 39 bases, in frame from the first base. A note on this clone: Which antigen it targets is not known. Base qualities are not at hand, and no much larger clone is one base apart. The sample carries other DNA sequences with the same CDR3.

Recombination linked TRBV19 to TRBJ1-1; the D gene is unclear. The TCR originated in a man aged 50-60 years with COVID-19, enrolled during active disease. Material: peripheral blood. This receptor has the CDR3 CASSRTVNTEAFF. The nucleotide sequence reads as follows: TGTGCCAGTAGTCGAACAGTGAACACTGAAGCTTTCTTT.